The 27 T cell receptor beta chains reported below all come from one sample, sequenced in a study of CD8 T cells in Susac syndrome. RNA in amounts of about 0.5 to 1 ug was reverse transcribed with random hexamers. A single record per CDR3 protein comes from TCRdb applying MiXCR to the immunoSEQ multiplex PCR reads. Seen here are 150,000 or so distinct CDR3 sequences, 92% observed once, and the top ten hold approximately 0.075%. The sequencing input was CD4+ T cells from PBMCs. These receptors all come from a human donor in good health.

The chain is built from TRBV5-1 and TRBJ1-1, with D maybe TRBD1 (6 bases). The CDR3 has 15 amino acids. Germline-derived CDR1 and CDR2 are SGHRS and YFSETQ. The V gene lost 0 bases and the J gene lost 4 bases, with 13 bases spanning the gap. CDR3 coding DNA: TGCGCCAGCAGCTTGGAGGGGGAAAAGACCACTGAAGCTTTCTTT. Encoded protein: CASSLEGEKTTEAFF.

The chain couples TRBV11-2 to TRBJ1-1, with a possible D match to TRBD1 (5 bases). In germline, CDR1 is SGHAT, CDR2 FQNNGV. V lost 7 bases, J lost 0 bases, and 15 bases lay in between. The CDR3 extends over 15 amino acids. The CDR3 DNA reads TGTGCCAGCAACCCCCTCCCGACAGTGAACACTGAAGCTTTCTTT. Protein product: CASNPLPTVNTEAFF.

The chain carries TRBV5-1 and TRBJ2-6; 8 bases are a match to TRBD1. V shed 3 bases and J 2 bases; nucleotides not matched to a gene: 4. CDR1 is SGHRS and CDR2 is YFSETQ in the germline V gene. The CDR3 length is 16 residues. The CDR3 loop is CASSSTGEAGANVLTF. CDR3 nucleotides: TGCGCCAGCAGCTCGACAGGGGAGGCTGGGGCCAACGTCCTGACTTTC.

The V call is TRBV5-1, the J call TRBJ2-6; no clear D. Trimming left V 0 bases short and J 2 bases short, with 12 bases between. Germline lookup yields CDR1 SGHRS and CDR2 YFSETQ. This CDR3 is 17 amino acids long. CDR3 amino acids: CASSLALQIPGANVLTF. In DNA form, the CDR3 reads TGCGCCAGCAGCTTGGCCCTGCAGATACCTGGGGCCAACGTCCTGACTTTC.

This clonotype was detected only once. The gene calls are TRBV5-4 and TRBJ2-7, with 7 bases matching TRBD1. The V segment lost 4 bases and the J segment 3 bases; nucleotides outside the gene matches: 7. From germline, CDR1 is SGHNT and CDR2 YYREEE (reference sequence). The CDR3 is 14 residues long. CDR3 region: CASSPGQQNYEQYF. The CDR3 nucleotides read TGTGCCAGCAGCCCGGGACAGCAAAACTACGAGCAGTACTTC.

This chain connects TRBV20-1 to TRBJ2-2; 8 bases are shared with TRBD1. Germline CDR1 is DFQATT and CDR2 is SNEGSKA (reference sequence). The CDR3 spans 14 residues. V lost 4 bases to trimming and J lost 1 base; unmatched junction nucleotides: 2. CDR3 in DNA: TGCAGTGCTAAGGGACAGGTGAACACCGGGGAGCTGTTTTTT. This codes for CSAKGQVNTGELFF.

The chain has TRBV5-4 and TRBJ2-7; perhaps TRBD1 as D (6 bases). CDR3 length: 15 residues. CDR1 and CDR2 from the germline V gene are SGHNT and YYREEE (reference sequence). Trimming shortened V by 9 bases and J by 4 bases, and 23 bases separated the two germline ends. The CDR3 DNA reads TGTGCCACTCATCTGAGGGACACGGGACCTTACGAGCAGTACTTC. It encodes CATHLRDTGPYEQYF.

The genes are TRBV7-9 and TRBJ1-1; the D gene is possibly TRBD1 (6 bases). Trimming shortened V by 4 bases and J by 5 bases, and 14 bases separated the two germline ends. Per the germline V gene, CDR1 is SEHNR and CDR2 is FQNEAQ (reference sequence). The CDR3 consists of 14 residues. The chain's CDR3 is CASSSQQGGTEAFF. CDR3 in DNA: TGTGCCAGCAGCTCCCAACAGGGCGGAACTGAAGCTTTCTTT. Full variable domain (remainder filled in from reference TRBV7-9 and TRBJ1-1): DTGVSQNPRHKITKRGQNVTFRCDPISEHNRLYWYRQTLGQGPEFLTYFQNEAQLEKSRLLSDRFSAERPKGSFSTLEIQRTEQGDSAMYLCASSSQQGGTEAFFGQGTRLTVV.

The chain links TRBV7-9 to TRBJ2-5; possible D gene TRBD2, 6 bases. With 2 bases removed from V and 1 base from J, the gap between germline ends came to 14 bases. The CDR3 is 16 amino acids. CDR1 SEHNR and CDR2 FQNEAQ come from the germline V gene (reference sequence). The CDR3, as DNA: TGTGCCAGCAGCTTATCTTGGGGGGAAGGCCAAGAGACCCAGTACTTC. Translating gives CASSLSWGEGQETQYF.

The chain employs TRBV30 and TRBJ1-1; D uncertain. The V and J ends lost 0 bases and 0 bases respectively, with 8 bases between them. The CDR3 has 14 amino acids. The V gene's germline CDR1 is GTSNPN and CDR2 SVGIG (reference sequence). The CDR3 sequence is CAWSVSGVNTEAFF. The CDR3 region has the DNA TGTGCCTGGAGTGTTTCAGGAGTGAACACTGAAGCTTTCTTT.

This chain uses TRBV7-2 with TRBJ2-7, with D possibly being TRBD1 (5 bases). The germline V gene has CDR1 SGHTA and CDR2 FQGNSA. V was trimmed by 2 bases and J by 3 bases, leaving 14 bases between them. The CDR3 sequence is 15 residues long. CDR3 bases: TGTGCCAGCAGCTTAATGGCGCAGGGTCTCTACGAGCAGTACTTC. Amino acid sequence: CASSLMAQGLYEQYF.

The chain recombines TRBV2 with TRBJ2-1; D might be TRBD2 (6 bases). CDR1 is SNHLY, CDR2 FYNNEI, per germline. The CDR3 is 13 residues long. Trimming took off 6 bases at V and 9 bases at J, with 15 bases between the two ends. The CDR3 sequence is CASSVRLDGEQFF. The CDR3 DNA reads as TGTGCCAGCAGCGTTAGACTAGACGGTGAGCAGTTCTTC.

The J gene is TRBJ2-5, the V gene TRBV7-3; unclear D gene. The germline V and J ends were trimmed by 5 bases and 3 bases, with 22 bases remaining between them. CDR1 and CDR2 from the germline V gene are SGHTA and FQGTGA. This CDR3 comprises 17 residues. Here the CDR3 reads CASSPNYRSLNEETQYF. In nucleotides, the CDR3 is TGTGCCAGCAGCCCCAATTATAGGAGCCTTAATGAAGAGACCCAGTACTTC.

The genes are TRBV19 and TRBJ1-2; D is uncertain. Per germline, CDR1 LNHDA and CDR2 SQIVND (reference sequence). This CDR3 is 14 amino acids long. The ends were cut back, 3 bases at V and 8 bases at J, with 16 bases in the middle. The CDR3 protein is CASSIPVGLRGYTF. Here the CDR3 DNA reads TGTGCCAGTAGTATCCCTGTTGGGCTGCGGGGCTACACCTTC.

Here the CDR3 reads CSALGVGQGSYEQYF. The DNA of the CDR3 is TGCAGCGCCCTAGGGGTGGGACAGGGTTCCTACGAGCAGTACTTC. The rearrangement links TRBV29-1 to TRBJ2-7; 9 bases match TRBD1. Unmatched junction bases numbered 11, after V lost 7 bases and J lost 1 base. The CDR3 contains 15 residues. Germline V lookup: CDR1 SQVTM, CDR2 ANQGSEA.

CDR3 nucleotide sequence: TGCAGTGCTAGTAAGGGAAACACCATATATTTT. This gives the protein CSASKGNTIYF. The chain joins TRBV20-1 to TRBJ1-3; no clear D. The CDR3 has 11 amino acids. Trimming shortened V by 3 bases and J by 4 bases, and 4 bases separated the two germline ends. Germline CDR1 and CDR2: DFQATT and SNEGSKA (reference sequence).

The chain uses TRBV6-2 or TRBV6-3 and TRBJ1-1, with TRBD1 identical over 9 bases. CDR1 MNHEY and CDR2 SVGEGT come from the germline V gene. There are 17 residues in the CDR3. J was trimmed by 2 bases and V by 2 bases; bases with no gene match: 9. CDR3 region: CASSYPTDRGLNTEAFF. The CDR3 DNA reads as TGTGCCAGCAGTTACCCCACGGACAGGGGTCTTAACACTGAAGCTTTCTTT.

V and J are TRBV25-1 and TRBJ2-2; TRBD1 agrees at 9 bases. The V segment lost 10 bases and the J segment 4 bases; nucleotides outside the gene matches: 4. This CDR3 spans 13 amino acids. CDR1 and CDR2 (germline): MGHDK, SYGVNS. The CDR3: CATDRGTTGELFF. The CDR3 DNA reads as TGTGCCACCGACAGGGGGACCACCGGGGAGCTGTTTTTT.

The CDR3 spells CASSLGPGEQYF. The CDR3 nucleotides are TGCGCCAGCAGCTTGGGACCGGGGGAGCAGTACTTC. This chain uses TRBV5-1 with TRBJ2-7; weak D call: TRBD2 (5 bases). The CDR3 is 12 residues long. CDR1 is SGHRS, CDR2 YFSETQ, per germline. V dropped 0 bases and J dropped 7 bases, with 8 bases sitting between them. Drawing the rest from reference TRBV5-1 and TRBJ2-7, the complete variable domain is KAGVTQTPRYLIKTRGQQVTLSCSPISGHRSVSWYQQTPGQGLQFLFEYFSETQRNKGNFPGRFSGRQFSNSRSEMNVSTLELGDSALYLCASSLGPGEQYFGPGTRLTVT.

The rearrangement links TRBV6-6 to TRBJ2-3, with D tentatively TRBD2 (6 bases). The CDR3 extends over 15 amino acids. The germline V and J ends were trimmed by 0 bases and 2 bases, with 9 bases remaining between them. Germline lookup yields CDR1 MNHNY and CDR2 SVGAGI (reference sequence). CDR3 in amino acids: CASSYSSGYTDTQYF. DNA for the CDR3: TGTGCCAGCAGTTACTCTAGCGGATACACAGATACGCAGTATTTT.

The chain has TRBV9 and TRBJ1-2, with D perhaps matching TRBD1 (6 bases). The V and J ends lost 4 bases and 13 bases respectively, with 17 bases between them. The CDR3 runs to 12 residues. CDR1 and CDR2 from the germline V gene are SGDLS and YYNGEE. In DNA form, the CDR3 reads TGTGCCAGCAGCCCCCAGGACAGCCCTGGCACCTTC. Residues: CASSPQDSPGTF.

The chain couples TRBV9 to TRBJ2-3, with D unclear. Deletions cut 0 bases from V and 4 bases from J, with 6 bases between. Germline V gene data show CDR1 as SGDLS and CDR2 as YYNGEE. The CDR3 contains 13 residues. CDR3 in DNA: TGTGCCAGCAGCGTAGATCCGGCAGATACGCAGTATTTT. Translated, it gives CASSVDPADTQYF. Full variable domain (remainder filled in from reference TRBV9 and TRBJ2-3): DSGVTQTPKHLITATGQRVTLRCSPRSGDLSVYWYQQSLDQGLQFLIQYYNGEERAKGNILERFSAQQFPDLHSELNLSSLELGDSALYFCASSVDPADTQYFGPGTRLTVL.

The rearrangement links TRBV20-1 to TRBJ2-3, with D perhaps matching TRBD1 (6 bases). V was trimmed by 0 bases and J by 9 bases, leaving 16 bases between them. Germline-derived CDR1 and CDR2 are DFQATT and SNEGSKA (reference sequence). The CDR3 length is 14 residues. CDR3 loop: CSARDQGGANTQYF. The CDR3 DNA is TGCAGTGCTAGAGATCAAGGGGGAGCAAACACGCAGTATTTT.

The chain is built from TRBV9 and TRBJ2-7; perhaps TRBD1 as D (6 bases). Germline CDR1 SGDLS, CDR2 YYNGEE. Trimming removed 0 bases at V and 4 bases at J, with 17 bases between. The CDR3 contains 16 residues. The chain's CDR3 is CASSVAGRGSTYEQYF. In nucleotides, the CDR3 is TGTGCCAGCAGCGTAGCGGGCAGGGGTTCGACTTACGAGCAGTACTTC.

This clonotype was seen a single time. The gene calls are TRBV7-9 and TRBJ1-1, with D perhaps matching TRBD1 (5 bases). CDR1 is SEHNR, CDR2 FQNEAQ, per germline (reference sequence). V was trimmed by 8 bases and J by 1 base, leaving 11 bases between them. The CDR3 length is 13 residues. The CDR3 sequence is CASVSQGNTEAFF. The DNA of the CDR3 is TGTGCCAGCGTAAGTCAGGGGAACACTGAAGCTTTCTTT.

Only one count was recorded for this clonotype. This chain uses TRBV5-1 with TRBJ1-6; weak D call: TRBD1 (5 bases). CDR3 length equals 15 residues. The V gene's germline CDR1 is SGHRS and CDR2 YFSETQ. The V end lost 4 bases, the J end lost 7 bases, and 15 bases lay between the germline ends. CDR3 sequence (DNA): TGCGCCAGCAGCCTGAGTGGTACAGGAAATTCACCCCTCCACTTT. Protein sequence: CASSLSGTGNSPLHF.

The chain joins TRBV5-1 to TRBJ1-2, with D hard to call. This CDR3 contains 13 residues. Germline-derived CDR1 and CDR2 are SGHRS and YFSETQ. The V end was cut by 3 bases, the J end by 6 bases, with 12 bases between. The CDR3 DNA is TGCGCCAGCAGCTCCTCTCCCGGGAATGGCTACACCTTC. Translating gives CASSSSPGNGYTF.